This TCR beta chain was captured by sequencing in a study of T cells in women clearing cervical HPV infection. Study observations and caveats: It is unknown whether associations predate infection; no effector/memory or HPV-specific sorting.

With respect to this clone: The antigen is not known. The read terminates 3 residues before the CDR3 end, so the remaining end is supplied by the germline J gene.

Some clones are missing from TCRdb's copy, which holds only in-frame ones; the method was immunoSEQ multiplex PCR. Recorded for this sample: about 41,000 clones. The V gene's germline CDR1 is MNHEY and CDR2 SVGEGT. With 6 bases removed from V and 9 bases from J, the gap between germline ends came to 15 bases. CDR3 length: 13 amino acids. This clonotype was sampled from a woman between 18 and 75 years old with a cervical HPV16 infection that either progressed to CIN3+ or cleared (not recorded which). The J gene is TRBJ1-5, the V gene TRBV6-2 or TRBV6-3, with D maybe TRBD1 (5 bases). Sequenced input: blood buffy coat. The CDR3 here is CASRDPGFPPQHF. The covered CDR3 bases are TGTGCCAGCAGAGACCCAGGGTTTCCGCCC.